Presented here are 17 T cell receptor beta chains from one specimen sequenced in a study of blood T cell repertoires in COVID-19. Assay used: immunoSEQ multiplex PCR; TCRdb lists only in-frame clones, some missing. The table records approximately 200,000 clones, around 85% of them present only once. The specimen was peripheral blood. The receptor set was obtained from a person between 65 and 79 years old with COVID-19, enrolled during active disease.

The CDR3 protein is CASSLSASGSDEQYF. CDR3 bases: TGTGCCAGCAGTTTATCAGCTAGCGGGAGCGACGAGCAGTACTTC. The chain carries TRBV28 and TRBJ2-7; 10 bases agree with TRBD2. Trimming removed 1 base from V and 5 bases from J; junction bases left unmatched: 5. The CDR3 is made up of 15 amino acids. Germline V gene data show CDR1 as MDHEN and CDR2 as SYDVKM.

The sample holds a few counts of this clone. This sequence joins TRBV7-2 and TRBJ2-7, with TRBD2 matching 7 bases. Losses at the gene ends were 3 bases for V and 3 bases for J; bases not matched to a gene: 2. CDR3 length: 13 amino acids. In germline, CDR1 is SGHTA, CDR2 FQGNSA. This chain's CDR3 is CASSLQRDYEQYF. CDR3 bases: TGTGCCAGCAGCTTGCAGCGGGACTACGAGCAGTACTTC.

This clone appeared a few times. The CDR3 loop is CASNSGGGRNQPQHF. Here the CDR3 DNA reads TGTGCCAGCAACTCGGGAGGGGGCCGCAATCAGCCCCAGCATTTT. This sequence joins TRBV6-5 and TRBJ1-5; 7 nucleotides align to TRBD1. The CDR3 runs to 15 residues. Germline assignment: CDR1 MNHEY and CDR2 SVGAGI. V lost 7 bases, J lost 2 bases, and 8 bases stayed unmatched.

The chain combines TRBV7-2 with TRBJ1-5, with 8 nucleotides matching TRBD1. Germline V CDR1 and CDR2: SGHTA, FQGNSA. The V gene end was trimmed by 2 bases and the J gene end by 6 bases; junction bases not matched to a gene: 9. The CDR3 has 16 amino acids. The CDR3 protein is CASSLKRAGGGQPQHF. The DNA for the CDR3 is TGTGCCAGCAGCTTAAAAAGGGCAGGGGGCGGTCAGCCCCAGCATTTT. The full variable domain, in which reference TRBV7-2 and TRBJ1-5 provide the parts outside the CDR3, is GAGVSQSPSNKVTEKGKDVELRCDPISGHTALYWYRQSLGQGLEFLIYFQGNSAPDKSGLPSDRFSAERTGGSVSTLTIQRTQQEDSAVYLCASSLKRAGGGQPQHFGDGTRLSIL.

The V gene is TRBV19, the J gene TRBJ2-7, with 9 positions matching TRBD2. The CDR3 runs 15 residues. CDR1 is LNHDA, CDR2 SQIVND, per germline (reference sequence). V gave up 4 bases and J gave up 3 bases; unmatched junction bases: 7. The CDR3 DNA is TGTGCCAGTAGTAGGTTAGCGGGAGACGACTACGAGCAGTACTTC. The encoded protein is CASSRLAGDDYEQYF.

This chain links TRBV25-1 with TRBJ1-6; 7 nucleotides align to TRBD1. The ends lost 5 bases at V and 4 bases at J; junction bases unmatched: 8. CDR3 length: 16 residues. The germline gives CDR1 MGHDK, CDR2 SYGVNS. CDR3: CASSPIWTGYNSPLHF. CDR3 nucleotides: TGTGCCAGCAGTCCGATCTGGACAGGATATAATTCACCCCTCCACTTT.

The V call is TRBV5-8, the J call TRBJ2-5; TRBD1 matches 8 bases. The V segment lost 4 bases and the J segment 1 base; nucleotides outside the gene matches: 6. Germline loops: CDR1 SGHTS, CDR2 YDEGEE. The CDR3 sequence is 15 residues long. The CDR3 nucleotides are TGTGCCAGCAGCCGAGACAGGGGCCCCCAAGAGACCCAGTACTTC. It translates to CASSRDRGPQETQYF.

This clone has a single count. The chain uses TRBV18 and TRBJ1-2, with TRBD1 matching 8 bases. The CDR3 is 14 amino acids. V lost 3 bases, J lost 2 bases, and 2 bases stayed unmatched. Germline V gene data show CDR1 as KGHSH and CDR2 as LQKENI. CDR3: CASSPTGENYGYTF. CDR3 DNA sequence: TGTGCCAGCTCACCGACAGGGGAGAACTATGGCTACACCTTC. Together with reference TRBV18 and TRBJ1-2, the CDR3 gives the full variable domain: NAGVMQNPRHLVRRRGQEARLRCSPMKGHSHVYWYRQLPEEGLKFMVYLQKENIIDESGMPKERFSAEFPKEGPSILRIQQVVRGDSAAYFCASSPTGENYGYTFGSGTRLTVV.

This chain connects TRBV7-3 to TRBJ2-3, with TRBD2 identical over 12 bases. Germline V gives CDR1 SGHTA, CDR2 FQGTGA. The CDR3 has 18 residues. The trim removed 4 bases at V and 2 bases at J, leaving 10 bases unmatched. The CDR3 reads CASSWGTSGPQITDTQYF. The CDR3 DNA is TGTGCCAGCAGCTGGGGGACTAGCGGGCCACAGATCACAGATACGCAGTATTTT.

The chain couples TRBV7-9 to TRBJ1-2; 10 nucleotides agree with TRBD1. V shed 5 bases, J shed 6 bases, and the junction held 3 bases outside the gene matches. The CDR3 has 13 amino acids. Germline lookup yields CDR1 SEHNR and CDR2 FQNEAQ (reference sequence). Here the CDR3 reads CASSLGTGDGYTF. Here the CDR3 DNA reads TGTGCCAGCAGCCTCGGGACAGGGGATGGCTACACCTTC. The variable domain in full, with the rest retrieved from reference TRBV7-9 and TRBJ1-2, is DTGVSQNPRHKITKRGQNVTFRCDPISEHNRLYWYRQTLGQGPEFLTYFQNEAQLEKSRLLSDRFSAERPKGSFSTLEIQRTEQGDSAMYLCASSLGTGDGYTFGSGTRLTVV.

The genes are TRBV7-6 and TRBJ1-1, with 8 nucleotides matching TRBD1. Trimming removed 5 bases from V and 1 base from J; junction bases left unmatched: 9. From germline, CDR1 is SGHVS and CDR2 FNYEAQ. This CDR3 comprises 16 residues. For the CDR3, the DNA is TGTGCCAGCAGCCGAATTCCCGGGACAGGGAACACTGAAGCTTTCTTT. This translates into CASSRIPGTGNTEAFF.

The J gene is TRBJ1-1, the V gene TRBV6-5, with a tentative D call TRBD1 (5 bases). The CDR3 is made up of 14 amino acids. V was clipped by 6 bases and J by 0 bases, with 11 bases between them. Germline CDR1 and CDR2: MNHEY and SVGAGI. In nucleotides, the CDR3 is TGTGCCAGCAGAAAACAGGAGATGAACACTGAAGCTTTCTTT. It is translated as CASRKQEMNTEAFF.

The V gene is TRBV28, the J gene TRBJ1-5; no clear D. Between the trimmed V and J ends, which lost 4 bases and 4 bases, there was a span of 23 bases. In germline, CDR1 is MDHEN, CDR2 SYDVKM. The CDR3 loop spans 18 amino acids. The CDR3 spells CASSSNPLGSQPNQPQHF. The DNA of the CDR3 is TGTGCCAGCAGTTCCAACCCTCTGGGCTCCCAGCCTAATCAGCCCCAGCATTTT.

The chain couples TRBV7-2 to TRBJ1-6, with D possibly being TRBD1 (5 bases). The CDR3 covers 13 residues. Looked up from germline, CDR1 is SGHTA and CDR2 is FQGNSA. V lost 0 bases and J 15 bases, leaving 12 bases between the germline ends. The CDR3 spells CASSLAGAQVLHF. CDR3 coding DNA: TGTGCCAGCAGCTTAGCTGGGGCTCAGGTCCTCCACTTT. The whole variable domain, remainder taken from reference TRBV7-2 and TRBJ1-6, is GAGVSQSPSNKVTEKGKDVELRCDPISGHTALYWYRQSLGQGLEFLIYFQGNSAPDKSGLPSDRFSAERTGGSVSTLTIQRTQQEDSAVYLCASSLAGAQVLHFGNGTRLTVT.

The V call is TRBV19, the J call TRBJ2-3, with 9 bases matching TRBD2. The trim removed 3 bases at V and 2 bases at J, leaving 6 bases unmatched. The CDR3 contains 16 residues. Germline V gene lookup returns CDR1 LNHDA and CDR2 SQIVND (reference sequence). The CDR3 loop is CASSIVGGGATDTQYF. CDR3 coding DNA: TGTGCCAGTAGTATCGTTGGCGGGGGGGCCACAGATACGCAGTATTTT. Full variable domain (outside the CDR3, taken from reference TRBV19 and TRBJ2-3): DGGITQSPKYLFRKEGQNVTLSCEQNLNHDAMYWYRQDPGQGLRLIYYSQIVNDFQKGDIAEGYSVSREKKESFPLTVTSAQKNPTAFYLCASSIVGGGATDTQYFGPGTRLTVL.

The chain employs TRBV10-2 and TRBJ1-1, with D possibly TRBD1 on 5 matching bases. Trimming took off 6 bases at V and 0 bases at J, with 11 bases between the two ends. The CDR3 has 14 amino acids. Germline-derived CDR1 and CDR2 are WSHSY and SAAADI. This chain's CDR3 is CASRGRGMNTEAFF. Written as DNA, the CDR3 is TGCGCCAGCAGGGGGCGGGGGATGAACACTGAAGCTTTCTTT.

The chain is built from TRBV4-1 and TRBJ1-2; the D gene is possibly TRBD1 (5 bases). V lost 6 bases, J lost 8 bases, and 16 bases lay in between. This CDR3 has 13 amino acids. CDR1 is MGHRA, CDR2 YSYEKL, per germline. DNA of the CDR3: TGCGCCAGCAGTCCAGCGGGACCAGGGGGCTACACCTTC. Amino acids: CASSPAGPGGYTF.